These T cell receptor beta chains were read from a single sample in a study of T cell responses to AZD1222 COVID-19 vaccine. TCRdb's table, derived via immunoSEQ multiplex PCR, lists solely in-frame clones and lacks some. The table has 75,000 to 85,000 clones, roughly 80% seen once. The sequencing here drew on peripheral blood, taken 28 days after the second dose of the MenACWY control vaccine. The source of these receptors is an adult who received the MenACWY meningococcal vaccine as a control. Both conserved end residues are part of each CDR3. D genes are given only for firm matches. Rows may omit the clone size; those that give it use once, few, many or a size class.

J: TRBJ1-1
size: NA
D: NA
length: 15
V: TRBV11-2
CDR3: CASSLAGQIHTEAFF
DNA: TGTGCCAGCAGCTTAGCCGGGCAGATCCACACTGAAGCTTTCTTT

J: TRBJ1-5
size: few
D: NA
length: 16
V: TRBV30
CDR3: CAWSVPGPPGDQPQHF
DNA: TGTGCCTGGAGTGTGCCGGGACCGCCGGGGGATCAGCCCCAGCATTTT

J: TRBJ2-1
size: once
D: NA
length: 14
V: TRBV29-1
CDR3: CSVEVQSDYNEQFF
DNA: TGCAGCGTTGAGGTACAGTCTGATTACAATGAGCAGTTCTTC

J: TRBJ1-6
size: NA
D: NA
length: 15
V: TRBV5-6
CDR3: CASSLVATDNSPLHF
DNA: TGTGCCAGCAGCTTGGTCGCGACAGATAATTCACCCCTCCACTTT

J: TRBJ2-2
size: few
D: NA
length: 14
V: TRBV2
CDR3: CASSRDTYTGELFF
DNA: TGTGCCAGCAGCCGGGACACCTACACCGGGGAGCTGTTTTTT

J: TRBJ2-3
size: NA
D: TRBD1
length: 16
V: TRBV10-3
CDR3: CAISPNRGRVTDTQYF
DNA: TGTGCCATCAGTCCTAACAGGGGGCGGGTGACAGATACGCAGTATTTT

J: TRBJ1-1
size: NA
D: TRBD1
length: 15
V: TRBV7-3
CDR3: CASSLTGGMSTEAFF
DNA: TGTGCCAGCAGCCTGACAGGGGGCATGAGCACTGAAGCTTTCTTT

J: TRBJ2-7
size: NA
D: NA
length: 15
V: TRBV9
CDR3: CASSPSGTGVGEQYF
DNA: TGTGCCAGCAGCCCTTCTGGGACGGGAGTAGGTGAGCAGTACTTC

J: TRBJ2-1
size: NA
D: NA
length: 13
V: TRBV19
CDR3: CASSIGNANEQFF
DNA: TGTGCCAGTAGTATCGGAAACGCCAATGAGCAGTTCTTC

J: TRBJ1-1
size: NA
D: TRBD1
length: 14
V: TRBV2
CDR3: CASSGTGQNTEAFF
DNA: TGTGCCAGCAGTGGGACAGGACAGAACACTGAAGCTTTCTTT

J: TRBJ1-2
size: few
D: TRBD1
length: 13
V: TRBV6-6
CDR3: CASSYSTGQGYTF
DNA: TGTGCCAGCAGTTACTCGACAGGGCAAGGCTACACCTTC

J: TRBJ1-2
size: NA
D: TRBD1
length: 17
V: TRBV27
CDR3: CASTSPDRGRGNYGYTF
DNA: TGTGCCAGCACTTCCCCTGACAGGGGGAGAGGCAACTATGGCTACACCTTC

J: TRBJ2-7
size: many
D: NA
length: 13
V: TRBV3-1/TRBV3-2
CDR3: CASTLEGVGEQYF
DNA: TGTGCCAGCACCTTGGAGGGGGTTGGCGAGCAGTACTTC

J: TRBJ1-1
size: NA
D: NA
length: 18
V: TRBV5-5
CDR3: CASSLGLLGVGWNTEAFF
DNA: TGTGCCAGCAGCTTAGGCCTCCTCGGCGTGGGTTGGAACACTGAAGCTTTCTTT

J: TRBJ2-5
size: NA
D: TRBD2
length: 17
V: TRBV7-2
CDR3: CASSLRGGTSRMETQYF
DNA: TGTGCCAGCAGCCTCCGGGGGGGGACTAGTAGGATGGAGACCCAGTACTTC

J: TRBJ1-2
size: NA
D: NA
length: 18
V: TRBV2
CDR3: CASSVVRTGLPANYGYTF
DNA: TGTGCCAGCAGTGTGGTCAGAACCGGACTACCAGCTAACTATGGCTACACCTTC

J: TRBJ2-1
size: NA
D: TRBD2
length: 13
V: TRBV28
CDR3: CASFISGSNEQFF
DNA: TGTGCCAGCTTCATTAGCGGGAGCAATGAGCAGTTCTTC

J: TRBJ2-5
size: few
D: TRBD1
length: 15
V: TRBV18
CDR3: CASSLRDRTLETQYF
DNA: TGTGCCAGCTCACTCCGGGACAGGACCCTAGAGACCCAGTACTTC

J: TRBJ2-1
size: NA
D: NA
length: 12
V: TRBV28
CDR3: CASSLDLVEQFF
DNA: TGTGCCAGCAGTCTGGACCTAGTCGAGCAGTTCTTC

J: TRBJ2-3
size: NA
D: TRBD2
length: 20
V: TRBV3-1/TRBV3-2
CDR3: CASSKKGTDIAGGGTDTQYF
DNA: TGTGCCAGCTCAAAGAAGGGGACGGACATAGCGGGAGGGGGCACAGATACGCAGTATTTT

J: TRBJ1-6
size: NA
D: NA
length: 13
V: TRBV5-1
CDR3: CASSLNLDSPLHF
DNA: TGCGCCAGCAGCTTGAACTTGGATTCACCCCTCCACTTT

J: TRBJ2-5
size: few
D: NA
length: 14
V: TRBV24-1
CDR3: CATSVGPGAVTQYF
DNA: TGTGCCACCAGTGTTGGCCCAGGGGCTGTGACCCAGTACTTC

J: TRBJ1-4
size: NA
D: NA
length: 14
V: TRBV5-1
CDR3: CASSFGRVGEKLFF
DNA: TGCGCCAGCAGCTTCGGAAGGGTGGGGGAAAAACTGTTTTTT

J: TRBJ1-2
size: NA
D: NA
length: 14
V: TRBV5-5
CDR3: CASSLDHRTYGYTF
DNA: TGTGCCAGCAGCTTGGATCACAGAACCTATGGCTACACCTTC

J: TRBJ2-5
size: NA
D: TRBD1
length: 16
V: TRBV10-3
CDR3: CAISDEAGGLLKTQYF
DNA: TGTGCCATCAGTGACGAGGCAGGGGGCTTGTTGAAGACCCAGTACTTC

J: TRBJ1-2
size: once
D: NA
length: 15
V: TRBV6-5
CDR3: CASSYSRDLNYGYTF
DNA: TGTGCCAGCAGTTACTCCAGGGATTTGAACTATGGCTACACCTTC

J: TRBJ1-2
size: NA
D: NA
length: 14
V: TRBV4-2
CDR3: CASSPGELGYGYTF
DNA: TGTGCCAGCAGCCCCGGGGAGTTGGGCTATGGCTACACCTTC

J: TRBJ2-3
size: NA
D: NA
length: 19
V: TRBV10-1
CDR3: CASRVSGGPMNQSTDTQYF
DNA: TGCGCCAGCAGGGTCTCCGGGGGGCCAATGAATCAAAGCACAGATACGCAGTATTTT

J: TRBJ2-3
size: NA
D: NA
length: 13
V: TRBV6-6
CDR3: CASSYLGADTQYF
DNA: TGTGCCAGCAGTTACTTGGGGGCAGATACGCAGTATTTT

J: TRBJ2-1
size: NA
D: TRBD1
length: 15
V: TRBV5-5
CDR3: CASGVRGTGPNEQFF
DNA: TGTGCCAGCGGCGTTCGAGGGACAGGGCCTAATGAGCAGTTCTTC

J: TRBJ1-1
size: NA
D: NA
length: 13
V: TRBV2
CDR3: CASSEVGFTEAFF
DNA: TGTGCCAGCAGTGAAGTCGGGTTCACTGAAGCTTTCTTT

J: TRBJ2-5
size: NA
D: TRBD2
length: 15
V: TRBV10-3
CDR3: CAISDPSGGGETQYF
DNA: TGTGCCATCAGTGATCCTAGCGGGGGAGGAGAGACCCAGTACTTC

J: TRBJ1-5
size: NA
D: NA
length: 15
V: TRBV2
CDR3: CASRSLTSGNQPQHF
DNA: TGTGCCAGCAGATCACTAACAAGCGGCAATCAGCCCCAGCATTTT

J: TRBJ2-7
size: few
D: TRBD1
length: 14
V: TRBV7-9
CDR3: CASSSFRGRDEQYF
DNA: TGTGCCAGCAGCTCATTCAGGGGGCGAGACGAGCAGTACTTC

J: TRBJ2-7
size: few
D: NA
length: 11
V: TRBV2
CDR3: CASKVLDEQYF
DNA: TGTGCCAGCAAGGTTCTAGACGAGCAGTACTTC

J: TRBJ2-7
size: NA
D: TRBD1
length: 16
V: TRBV7-6
CDR3: CASSSSDRGASYEQYF
DNA: TGTGCCAGCAGTTCCTCTGACAGGGGGGCCTCCTACGAGCAGTACTTC

J: TRBJ2-7
size: NA
D: NA
length: 14
V: TRBV7-2
CDR3: CASSLQGVAYEQYF
DNA: TGTGCCAGCAGCTTACAGGGAGTAGCCTACGAGCAGTACTTC

J: TRBJ1-6
size: NA
D: NA
length: 12
V: TRBV27
CDR3: CARWGFDSPLHF
DNA: TGTGCTCGCTGGGGGTTTGATTCACCCCTCCACTTT

J: TRBJ1-3
size: NA
D: NA
length: 13
V: TRBV5-6
CDR3: CASSIVSGNTIYF
DNA: TGTGCCAGCAGCATCGTCTCTGGAAACACCATATATTTT

J: TRBJ1-3
size: once
D: NA
length: 15
V: TRBV4-1
CDR3: CASSQDPVMANTIYF
DNA: TGCGCCAGCAGCCAAGATCCGGTTATGGCAAACACCATATATTTT

J: TRBJ1-4
size: NA
D: NA
length: 11
V: TRBV20-1
CDR3: CSAREVEKLFF
DNA: TGCAGTGCTAGAGAGGTTGAAAAACTGTTTTTT

J: TRBJ2-1
size: NA
D: NA
length: 15
V: TRBV2
CDR3: CASTGAGSYDNEQFF
DNA: TGTGCCAGCACGGGGGCGGGGTCCTACGACAATGAGCAGTTCTTC

J: TRBJ1-1
size: NA
D: NA
length: 13
V: TRBV19
CDR3: CASSQTVNTEAFF
DNA: TGTGCCAGTAGTCAGACAGTGAACACTGAAGCTTTCTTT

J: TRBJ2-1
size: NA
D: TRBD2
length: 14
V: TRBV2
CDR3: CASSGGGTFHEQFF
DNA: TGTGCCAGCAGTGGGGGGGGGACGTTCCATGAGCAGTTCTTC